One sample yielded the 8 T cell receptor beta chains listed below, sequenced in a study of T cells expressing NK-cell markers. Each CDR3 protein gets one entry in TCRdb, which reprocessed the 5' RACE reads and gives no DNA. The specimen's table records around 380,000 distinct CDR3 sequences. Sequencing was carried out using blood T cells: a sorted CD56 or NKG2C T cell subset, CD4+ or CD8+ T cells, or bulk PBMC T cells (not recorded which). The receptors originated from a woman in her forties or fifties in good health.

V usage is TRBV27 and J usage is TRBJ1-1. The CDR3 has 14 residues. CDR1 and CDR2 from the germline V gene are MNHEY and SMNVEV (reference sequence). CDR3 sequence: CASSPLGMNTEAFF.

The CDR3 loop reads CASSQDSGIVDSPLHF. The chain links TRBV14 to TRBJ1-6. Germline values: CDR1 SGHDN, CDR2 FVKESK. The CDR3 loop spans 16 amino acids.

This chain uses TRBV3-1 with TRBJ2-5; lacking DNA, the TRBD1 call made by TCRdb goes unchecked. This CDR3 has 16 amino acids. The germline gives CDR1 LGHDT, CDR2 YNNKEL (reference sequence). The CDR3 spells CASSQDNRDRGETQYF.

This rearrangement joins TRBV5-4 to TRBJ1-4. This CDR3 is built from 14 residues. CDR1 and CDR2 from the germline V gene are SGHNT and YYREEE (reference sequence). CDR3 amino acids: CASSLDRTQEKLFF.

The CDR3 loop is CASSLQMTGANTDTQYF. This chain joins TRBV12-3 or TRBV12-4 and TRBJ2-3; TCRdb reports TRBD1, a call that lacks DNA to check it against. This CDR3 spans 17 amino acids.

The chain has TRBV29-1 and TRBJ1-2; TCRdb lists TRBD1, though no DNA is available to test this call. Germline CDR1 and CDR2: SQVTM and ANQGSEA. The CDR3 runs to 14 residues. CDR3 region: CSVESGTIRDGYTF. The variable domain in full, completed from reference TRBV29-1 and TRBJ1-2, reads SAVISQKPSRDICQRGTSLTIQCQVDSQVTMMFWYRQQPGQSLTLIATANQGSEATYESGFVIDKFPISRPNLTFSTLTVSNMSPEDSSIYLCSVESGTIRDGYTFGSGTRLTVV.

CDR3 residues: CASALGGGELFF. The chain joins TRBV12-5 to TRBJ2-2; TCRdb returns TRBD1, unconfirmable since there is no DNA. The CDR3 covers 12 residues. CDR1 and CDR2 from the germline V gene are LGHNT and FRNRAP.

V usage is TRBV6-6 and J usage is TRBJ2-7; absent DNA, TCRdb's TRBD2 call cannot be checked. CDR1 is MNHNY and CDR2 is SVGAGI in the germline V gene (reference sequence). The CDR3 has 15 amino acids. CDR3 protein: CASSYRTRDRNEQYF.